This is a list of T cell receptor beta chains from one sample in a study of blood T cell repertoires in COVID-19. Assay: immunoSEQ multiplex PCR; the TCRdb copy retains only in-frame clones and omits some. The sample has about 140,000 clones, roughly four fifths seen once; the top ten hold 3% to 4%. What was sequenced was PBMCs or T cells enriched from blood (not recorded which). The receptors were sampled from a woman aged 45-59 years with acute COVID-19. The conserved cysteine and the conserved F or W are not part of the CDR3 here.

V	J	CDR3
TRBV19	TRBJ2-3	ASSRRLAGTTDTQY
TRBV2	TRBJ2-1	ASSEQGVYNEQF
TRBV29-1	TRBJ2-5	SERTGGPQETQY
TRBV27	TRBJ1-6	ASGWDRGNSPLH
TRBV5-1	TRBJ1-1	AIPEGQGGTEAF
TRBV24-1	TRBJ2-4	AITRDSPRQNIQY
TRBV6-5	TRBJ2-7	ASSPFKGSTYEQY
TRBV28	TRBJ1-3	ASRSGGNTIY
TRBV5-8	TRBJ2-1	ASSLVGGTSGLNEQF
TRBV29-1	TRBJ1-4	SAGGQSNEKLF
TRBV19	TRBJ2-1	ASSMGSYNEQF
TRBV4-3	TRBJ1-1	ASSQDSARAF
TRBV5-1	TRBJ1-1	ASILGDNLNTEAF
TRBV5-6	TRBJ1-1	ASSGGQANTEAF
TRBV4-1	TRBJ2-3	ASQPSTGASTDTQY
TRBV4-2	TRBJ2-2	ASSQETLAGVGTGELF
TRBV11-1	TRBJ2-1	ASSLDPSQGVNEQF
TRBV5-1	TRBJ2-7	ASSFDSVGEQY
TRBV2	TRBJ2-1	ASRYAGTGISSRISEQF
TRBV10-3	TRBJ2-2	AISEAQNTGELF
TRBV19	TRBJ2-1	ASSTDRQRNEQF
TRBV6-5	TRBJ1-6	ASRPLRTGDSPLH
TRBV7-7	TRBJ2-5	ASSKSGGSQETQY
TRBV4-1	TRBJ2-2	ASSYGLSGITGELF
TRBV27	TRBJ2-1	ASSAMDGDDEQF
TRBV7-9	TRBJ2-2	ASSFGTGRTGELF
TRBV20-1	TRBJ1-1	RADRVSLAF
TRBV27	TRBJ1-3	ASSRGGSSGNTIY
TRBV5-4	TRBJ2-7	ASRMTGVNGEQY
TRBV4-1	TRBJ1-2	ASSQATGTGDNYGYT
TRBV25-1	TRBJ2-3	ASSGTGGPGLSDTQY
TRBV2	TRBJ2-3	ASRDSLASSTDTQY
TRBV27	TRBJ1-4	ASTLRGTTTNEKLF
TRBV5-1	TRBJ1-4	ASSDSGATNEKLF